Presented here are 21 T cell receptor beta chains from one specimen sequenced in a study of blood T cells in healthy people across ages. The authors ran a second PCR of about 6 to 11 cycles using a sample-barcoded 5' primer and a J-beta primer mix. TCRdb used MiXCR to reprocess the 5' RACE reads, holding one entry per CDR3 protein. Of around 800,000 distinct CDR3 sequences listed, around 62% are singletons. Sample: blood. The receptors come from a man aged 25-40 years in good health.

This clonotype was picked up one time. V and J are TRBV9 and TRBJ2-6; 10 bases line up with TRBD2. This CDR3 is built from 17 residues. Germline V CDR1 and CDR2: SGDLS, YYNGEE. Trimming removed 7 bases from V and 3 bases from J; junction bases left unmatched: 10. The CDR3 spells CASARAGGPDGANVLTF. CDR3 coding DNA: TGTGCCAGCGCCAGAGCGGGGGGGCCGGATGGGGCCAACGTCCTGACTTTC. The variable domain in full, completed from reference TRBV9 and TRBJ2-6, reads DSGVTQTPKHLITATGQRVTLRCSPRSGDLSVYWYQQSLDQGLQFLIQYYNGEERAKGNILERFSAQQFPDLHSELNLSSLELGDSALYFCASARAGGPDGANVLTFGAGSRLTVL.

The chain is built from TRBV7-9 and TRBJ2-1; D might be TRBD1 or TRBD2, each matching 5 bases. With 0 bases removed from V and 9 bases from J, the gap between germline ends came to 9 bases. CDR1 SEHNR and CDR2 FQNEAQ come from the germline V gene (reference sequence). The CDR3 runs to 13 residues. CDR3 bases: TGTGCCAGCAGCTTAGCGGGGGTTGGTGAGCAGTTCTTC. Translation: CASSLAGVGEQFF. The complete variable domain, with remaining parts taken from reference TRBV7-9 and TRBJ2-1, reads DTGVSQNPRHKITKRGQNVTFRCDPISEHNRLYWYRQTLGQGPEFLTYFQNEAQLEKSRLLSDRFSAERPKGSFSTLEIQRTEQGDSAMYLCASSLAGVGEQFFGPGTRLTVL.

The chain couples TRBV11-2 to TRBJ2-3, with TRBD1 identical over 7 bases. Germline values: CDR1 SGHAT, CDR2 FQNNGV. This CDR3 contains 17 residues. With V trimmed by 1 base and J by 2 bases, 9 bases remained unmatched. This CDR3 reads CASSLVVLGTATDTQYF. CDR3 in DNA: TGTGCCAGCAGCTTAGTGGTCCTCGGGACAGCCACAGATACGCAGTATTTT.

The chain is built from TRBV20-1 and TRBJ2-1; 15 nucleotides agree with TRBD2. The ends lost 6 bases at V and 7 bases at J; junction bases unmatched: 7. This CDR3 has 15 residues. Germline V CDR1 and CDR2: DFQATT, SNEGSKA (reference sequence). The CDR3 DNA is TGCAGTGCCTCCGGGACTAGCGGGGGGTTGAATGAGCAGTTCTTC. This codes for CSASGTSGGLNEQFF.

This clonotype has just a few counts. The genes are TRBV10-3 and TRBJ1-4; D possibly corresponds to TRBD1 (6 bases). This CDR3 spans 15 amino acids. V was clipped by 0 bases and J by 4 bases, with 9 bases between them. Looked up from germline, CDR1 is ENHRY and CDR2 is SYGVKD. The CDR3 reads CAISESTGSNEKLFF. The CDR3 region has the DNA TGTGCCATCAGTGAGTCTACAGGGAGTAATGAAAAACTGTTTTTT.

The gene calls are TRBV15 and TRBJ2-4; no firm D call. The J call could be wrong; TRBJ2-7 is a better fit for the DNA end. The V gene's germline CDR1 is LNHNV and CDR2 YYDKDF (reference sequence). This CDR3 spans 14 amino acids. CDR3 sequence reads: CATSRDGLVYEQYF. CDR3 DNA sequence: TGTGCCACCAGCAGAGATGGCCTAGTCTACGAGCAGTACTTC.

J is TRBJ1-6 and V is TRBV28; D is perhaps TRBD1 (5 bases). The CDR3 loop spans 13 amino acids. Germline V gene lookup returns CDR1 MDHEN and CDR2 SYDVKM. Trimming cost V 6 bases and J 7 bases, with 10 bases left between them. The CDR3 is CASRQGPNSPLHF. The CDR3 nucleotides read TGTGCCAGCAGGCAGGGCCCGAATTCACCCCTCCACTTT.

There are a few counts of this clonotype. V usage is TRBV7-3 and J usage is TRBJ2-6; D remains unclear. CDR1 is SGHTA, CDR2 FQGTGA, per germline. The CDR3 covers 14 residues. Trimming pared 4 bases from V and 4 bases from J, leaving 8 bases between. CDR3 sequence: CASSSTPGANVLTF. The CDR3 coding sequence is TGTGCCAGCAGCTCCACTCCAGGGGCCAACGTCCTGACTTTC. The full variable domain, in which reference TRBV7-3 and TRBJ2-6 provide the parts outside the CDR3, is GAGVSQTPSNKVTEKGKYVELRCDPISGHTALYWYRQSLGQGPEFLIYFQGTGAADDSGLPNDRFFAVRPEGSVSTLKIQRTERGDSAVYLCASSSTPGANVLTFGAGSRLTVL.

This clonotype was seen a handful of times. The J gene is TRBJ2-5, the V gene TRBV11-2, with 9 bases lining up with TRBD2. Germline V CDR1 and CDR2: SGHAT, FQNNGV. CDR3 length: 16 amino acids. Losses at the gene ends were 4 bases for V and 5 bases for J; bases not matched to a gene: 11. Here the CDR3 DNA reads TGTGCCAGCAGCTCAAACGTGGGGCTAGCGGGGGAGACCCAGTACTTC. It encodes CASSSNVGLAGETQYF.

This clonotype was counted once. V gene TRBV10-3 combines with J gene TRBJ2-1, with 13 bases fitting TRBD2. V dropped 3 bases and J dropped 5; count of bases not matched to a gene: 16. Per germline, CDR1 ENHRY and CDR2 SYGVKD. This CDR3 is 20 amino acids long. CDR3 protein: CAISDPIGLAGDPVDNEQFF. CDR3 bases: TGTGCCATCAGTGACCCGATTGGACTAGCGGGGGACCCGGTGGACAATGAGCAGTTCTTC.

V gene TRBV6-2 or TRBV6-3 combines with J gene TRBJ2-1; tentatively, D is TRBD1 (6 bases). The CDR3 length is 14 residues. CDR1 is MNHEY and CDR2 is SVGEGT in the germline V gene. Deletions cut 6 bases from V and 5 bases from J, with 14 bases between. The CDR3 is CASSYDRSNNEQFF. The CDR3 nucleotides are TGTGCCAGCAGCTACGACAGGTCCAACAATGAGCAGTTCTTC.

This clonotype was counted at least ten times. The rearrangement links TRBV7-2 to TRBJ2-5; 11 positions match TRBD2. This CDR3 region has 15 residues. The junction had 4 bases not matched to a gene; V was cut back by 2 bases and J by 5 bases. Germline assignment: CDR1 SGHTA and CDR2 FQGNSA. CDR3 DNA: TGTGCCAGCAGCTTACTAGCGGGGGGTGCGGAGACCCAGTACTTC. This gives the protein CASSLLAGGAETQYF.

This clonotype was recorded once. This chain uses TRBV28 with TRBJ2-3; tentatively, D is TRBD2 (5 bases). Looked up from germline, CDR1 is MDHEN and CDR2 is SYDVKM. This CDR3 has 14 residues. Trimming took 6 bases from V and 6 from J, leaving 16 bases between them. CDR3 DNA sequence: TGTGCCAGCAGCTCCTTCGGCGGGTACGATACGCAGTATTTT. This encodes CASSSFGGYDTQYF.

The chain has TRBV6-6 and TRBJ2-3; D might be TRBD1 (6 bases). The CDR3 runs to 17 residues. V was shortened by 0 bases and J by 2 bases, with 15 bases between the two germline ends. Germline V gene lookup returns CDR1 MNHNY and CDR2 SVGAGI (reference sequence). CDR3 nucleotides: TGTGCCAGCAGTTACTCGGTCCCAGGACAGATCACAGATACGCAGTATTTT. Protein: CASSYSVPGQITDTQYF.

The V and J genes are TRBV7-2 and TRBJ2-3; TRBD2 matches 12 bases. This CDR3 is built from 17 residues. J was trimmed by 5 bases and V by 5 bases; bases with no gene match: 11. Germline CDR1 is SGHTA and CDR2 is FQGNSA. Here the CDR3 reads CASSLGLAGQEEDTQYF. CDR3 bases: TGTGCCAGCAGCCTGGGACTAGCGGGCCAAGAGGAAGATACGCAGTATTTT.

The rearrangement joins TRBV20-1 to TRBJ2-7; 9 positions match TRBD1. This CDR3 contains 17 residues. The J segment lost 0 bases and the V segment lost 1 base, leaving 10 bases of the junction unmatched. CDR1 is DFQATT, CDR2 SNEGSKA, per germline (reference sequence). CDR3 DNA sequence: TGCAGTGCTAGAGGGGGGGACAGGGTACTGTTCTCCTACGAGCAGTACTTC. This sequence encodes CSARGGDRVLFSYEQYF.

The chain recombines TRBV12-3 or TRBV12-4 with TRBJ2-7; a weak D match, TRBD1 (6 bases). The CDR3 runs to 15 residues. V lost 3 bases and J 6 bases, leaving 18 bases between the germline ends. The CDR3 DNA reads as TGTGCCAGCAGTTTCCAGGGGATGGGGGTTCCCGAGCAGTACTTC. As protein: CASSFQGMGVPEQYF.

This CDR3 is CASSRTASNYGYTF. In DNA, the CDR3 is TGTGCCAGCAGTAGGACTGCCTCTAACTATGGCTACACCTTC. The chain couples TRBV6-5 to TRBJ1-2; D gene uncertain. CDR3 size: 14 residues. The germline V gene has CDR1 MNHEY and CDR2 SVGAGI. V lost 5 bases and J lost 0, with 10 bases in between.

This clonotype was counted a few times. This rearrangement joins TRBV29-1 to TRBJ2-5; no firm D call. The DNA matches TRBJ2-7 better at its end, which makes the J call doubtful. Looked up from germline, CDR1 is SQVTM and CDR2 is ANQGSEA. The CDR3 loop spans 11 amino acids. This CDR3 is CSVGAISEQYF. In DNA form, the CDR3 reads TGCAGCGTTGGTGCCATCAGCGAGCAGTACTTC.

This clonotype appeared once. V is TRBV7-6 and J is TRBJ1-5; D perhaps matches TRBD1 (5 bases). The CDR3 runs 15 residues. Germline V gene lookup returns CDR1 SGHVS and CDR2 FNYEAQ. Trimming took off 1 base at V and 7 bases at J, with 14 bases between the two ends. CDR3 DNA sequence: TGTGCCAGCAGCTTAGAAGTTGGGGCGCACCAGCCCCAGCATTTT. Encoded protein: CASSLEVGAHQPQHF.

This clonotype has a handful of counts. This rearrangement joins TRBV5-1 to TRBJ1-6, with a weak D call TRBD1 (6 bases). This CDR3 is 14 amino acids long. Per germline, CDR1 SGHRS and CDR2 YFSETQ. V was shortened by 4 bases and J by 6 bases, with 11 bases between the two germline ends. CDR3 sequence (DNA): TGCGCCAGCAGCCCCAGGGGTTCTAATTCACCCCTCCACTTT. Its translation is CASSPRGSNSPLHF.